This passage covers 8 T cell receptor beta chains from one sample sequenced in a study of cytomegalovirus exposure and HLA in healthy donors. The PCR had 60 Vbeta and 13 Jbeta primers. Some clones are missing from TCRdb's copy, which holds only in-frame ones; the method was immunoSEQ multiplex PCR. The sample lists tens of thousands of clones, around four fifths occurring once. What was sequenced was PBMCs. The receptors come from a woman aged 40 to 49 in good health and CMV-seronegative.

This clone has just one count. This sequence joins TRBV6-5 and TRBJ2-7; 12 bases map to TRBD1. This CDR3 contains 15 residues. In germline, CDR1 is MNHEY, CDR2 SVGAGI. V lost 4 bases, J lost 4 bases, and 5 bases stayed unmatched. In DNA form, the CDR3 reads TGTGCCAGCAGTTTAACGGGACAGGGGGCTTACGAGCAGTACTTC. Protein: CASSLTGQGAYEQYF.

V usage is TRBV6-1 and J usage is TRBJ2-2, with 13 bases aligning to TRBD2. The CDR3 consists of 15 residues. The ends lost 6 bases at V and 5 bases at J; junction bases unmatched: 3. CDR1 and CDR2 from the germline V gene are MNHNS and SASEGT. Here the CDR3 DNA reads TGTGCCAGCAGACGACTAGCGGGAGGAACCGGGGAGCTGTTTTTT. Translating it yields CASRRLAGGTGELFF.

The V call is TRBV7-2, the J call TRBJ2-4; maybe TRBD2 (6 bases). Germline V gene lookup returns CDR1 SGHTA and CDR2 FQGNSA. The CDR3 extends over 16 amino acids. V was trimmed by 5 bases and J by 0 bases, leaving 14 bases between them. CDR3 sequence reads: CASSQEPGVAKNIQYF. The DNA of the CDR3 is TGTGCCAGCAGCCAAGAACCGGGAGTAGCCAAAAACATTCAGTACTTC.

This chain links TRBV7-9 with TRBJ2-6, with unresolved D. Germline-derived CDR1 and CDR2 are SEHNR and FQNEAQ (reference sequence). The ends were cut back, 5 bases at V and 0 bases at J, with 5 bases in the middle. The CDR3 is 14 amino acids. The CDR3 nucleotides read TGTGCCAGCAGCCCAGACTCTGGGGCCAACGTCCTGACTTTC. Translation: CASSPDSGANVLTF. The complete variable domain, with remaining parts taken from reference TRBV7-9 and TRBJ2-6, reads DTGVSQNPRHKITKRGQNVTFRCDPISEHNRLYWYRQTLGQGPEFLTYFQNEAQLEKSRLLSDRFSAERPKGSFSTLEIQRTEQGDSAMYLCASSPDSGANVLTFGAGSRLTVL.

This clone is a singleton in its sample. The CDR3 DNA follows: TGTGCCAGCAGCTCCGTAGAGAGCTCCTACAATGAGCAGTTCTTC. Translation: CASSSVESSYNEQFF. The chain uses TRBV7-3 and TRBJ2-1; D ambiguous. This CDR3 region has 15 residues. CDR1 SGHTA and CDR2 FQGTGA come from the germline V gene. The V gene lost 4 bases and the J gene lost 0 bases, with 10 bases spanning the gap.

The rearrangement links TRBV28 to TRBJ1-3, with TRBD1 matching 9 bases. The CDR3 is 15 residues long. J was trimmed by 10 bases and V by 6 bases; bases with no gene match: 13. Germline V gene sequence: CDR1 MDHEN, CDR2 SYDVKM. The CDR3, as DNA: TGTGCCAGCAGGGAGAGACAGGGGGGGATCGGAACCATATATTTT. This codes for CASRERQGGIGTIYF.

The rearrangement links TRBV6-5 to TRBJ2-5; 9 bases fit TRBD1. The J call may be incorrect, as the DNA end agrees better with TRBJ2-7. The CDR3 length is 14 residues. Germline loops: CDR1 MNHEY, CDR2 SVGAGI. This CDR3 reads CASRSDRGSYEQYF. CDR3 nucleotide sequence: TGTGCCAGCAGATCGGACAGGGGCTCCTACGAGCAGTACTTC.

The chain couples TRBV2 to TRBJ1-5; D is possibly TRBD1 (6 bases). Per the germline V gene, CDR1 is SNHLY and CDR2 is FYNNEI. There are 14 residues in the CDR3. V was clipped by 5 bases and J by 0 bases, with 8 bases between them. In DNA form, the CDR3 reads TGTGCCAGCAGTAGGGGGGGTAGCAATCAGCCCCAGCATTTT. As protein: CASSRGGSNQPQHF.